A selection of T cell receptor beta chains follows, all from one sample in a study of shared clonotypes between healthy human individuals. The protocol was immunoSEQ multiplex PCR, while the TCRdb copy is restricted to in-frame clones and leaves out a portion. The repertoire holds 2 million to 2.5 million clones, with 92% as singletons. Sequenced input: naive CD4+ T cells from PBMCs. The receptors come from a man younger than 35 in good health. Some clones in this sample may be carry-over from other donors' samples. The CDR3 runs from the conserved cysteine through the conserved F or W. Size values are once, few and many counts, or a class for expanded clones, and some rows have none.

>-|TRBV28
CASSPPSVDTQYF
>-|TRBV7-2
CASSITQGTEAFF
>once|TRBV15
CATSRDGGGVGYEQYF
>-|TRBV9
CASSLRGTGSYNEQFF
>-|TRBV9
CASSAAGTENTEAFF
>few|TRBV5-6
CASSLEVYGYTF
>-|TRBV6-6
CASSSDRGIDGYTF
>-|TRBV5-6
CASRVYQEETQYF
>-|TRBV7-2
CASSLSGRGVYGYTF
>-|TRBV7-2
CASSPWTSSHEQYF
>few|TRBV19
CASANRAAKNIQYF
>-|TRBV29-1
CSGRRDGLDEQFF
>-|TRBV2
CASRSIAGTADTQYF
>-|TRBV28
CASRGHRDRAFNQPQHF